Listed here is a single T cell receptor beta chain. What it binds is not known. Some clones are missing from TCRdb's copy, which holds only in-frame ones; the method was immunoSEQ multiplex PCR. The table includes tens of thousands of clones, around 92% detected once. This sample stems from a study of graft-versus-host responses after intestinal transplantation. Whole-study findings and limits: GvH clones appeared in recipient marrow, some first in ileum or blood.

Germline V gives CDR1 SGHKS, CDR2 YYEKEE (reference sequence). CDR3 length: 15 amino acids. With V trimmed by 0 bases and J by 2 bases, 2 bases remained unmatched. Sequences were derived from unstimulated CD4+ T cells sorted from spleen or lymph node cells, sampled before transplant. V usage is TRBV5-5 and J usage is TRBJ2-1, with 7 nucleotides matching TRBD2. The sequence was collected from a human donor who was the organ donor for an intestinal transplant. The CDR3 sequence: CASSLASGTYNEQFF. In nucleotides, the CDR3 is TGTGCCAGCAGCTTGGCCAGCGGGACCTACAATGAGCAGTTCTTC.